Listed below are T cell receptor beta chains from one sample, sequenced in a study of CD8+CD57+ T cells in acquired aplastic anemia. Each CDR3 protein is one row after TCRdb ran MiXCR on the reads. The top ten hold approximately 42% of the sample, which has some 170,000 distinct CDR3 sequences, 71% seen once. Sequencing was performed on sorted CD4+, CD8+, or CD8+CD57+ T cells (not recorded which) from PBMCs. These receptors were obtained from a human donor with aplastic anemia. Each CDR3 is given without its conserved first and last residue. The order of the fields is clone size, V gene, D gene, CDR3 protein. A D gene is named only where the DNA matches it firmly. Size values are once, few and many counts, or a class for expanded clones, and some rows have none.

abundance: .
v_gene: TRBV7-9
d_gene: .
CDR3aa: ASEREGGLNSPLH

abundance: .
v_gene: TRBV15
d_gene: TRBD1
CDR3aa: ATSIDRGMRIGSNQPQH

abundance: .
v_gene: TRBV11-2
d_gene: .
CDR3aa: ASATPGTFPNIQY

abundance: few
v_gene: TRBV20-1
d_gene: .
CDR3aa: SASGELF

abundance: many
v_gene: TRBV6-4
d_gene: .
CDR3aa: ASSAGANNEQF

abundance: .
v_gene: TRBV5-6
d_gene: .
CDR3aa: ASSLGGRVSSYNSPLH

abundance: .
v_gene: TRBV5-6
d_gene: .
CDR3aa: ASSLGYGTNYGYT

abundance: .
v_gene: TRBV19
d_gene: .
CDR3aa: ASSSDSQNEQY

abundance: .
v_gene: TRBV2
d_gene: .
CDR3aa: ASRKRPTPRNTDTQY

abundance: .
v_gene: TRBV7-3
d_gene: .
CDR3aa: ASSFRVSPLH

abundance: few
v_gene: TRBV7-9
d_gene: TRBD1
CDR3aa: ASGQGIKPQH

abundance: .
v_gene: TRBV19
d_gene: .
CDR3aa: ARPYSSTDTQY

abundance: .
v_gene: TRBV19
d_gene: TRBD2
CDR3aa: ASSISSGSSYEQY

abundance: .
v_gene: TRBV9
d_gene: .
CDR3aa: ASSVEGGGEAF

abundance: few
v_gene: TRBV7-2
d_gene: .
CDR3aa: ASSLGPTINEQF

abundance: few
v_gene: TRBV2
d_gene: TRBD1
CDR3aa: ASSDPFRQGYETQY

abundance: few
v_gene: TRBV7-8
d_gene: .
CDR3aa: ASSLARGGAEQY

abundance: .
v_gene: TRBV20-1
d_gene: .
CDR3aa: SARAPSGQTYEQY

abundance: .
v_gene: TRBV10-1
d_gene: .
CDR3aa: ASSQGFGGYT

abundance: .
v_gene: TRBV7-8
d_gene: .
CDR3aa: ASRPPGVGAGELF

abundance: .
v_gene: TRBV20-1
d_gene: .
CDR3aa: SASPRAFDNTIY

abundance: .
v_gene: TRBV10-3
d_gene: .
CDR3aa: AITQGQGTEAF

abundance: .
v_gene: TRBV15
d_gene: TRBD2
CDR3aa: ATARTSGDYEQY

abundance: many
v_gene: TRBV7-3
d_gene: .
CDR3aa: ASSSTGNTGELF

abundance: .
v_gene: TRBV7-6
d_gene: .
CDR3aa: ASSLSGETQY

abundance: .
v_gene: TRBV7-3
d_gene: TRBD2
CDR3aa: ASSPRTSVWGDTQY

abundance: .
v_gene: TRBV12-3/TRBV12-4
d_gene: TRBD2
CDR3aa: ASSHGGAGEQF

abundance: few
v_gene: TRBV15
d_gene: .
CDR3aa: ATSRTHGQFSGANVLT

abundance: .
v_gene: TRBV15
d_gene: .
CDR3aa: ATGTLPGNGYT

abundance: .
v_gene: TRBV2
d_gene: .
CDR3aa: ASSENSGGLGDEQY

abundance: .
v_gene: TRBV11-1
d_gene: TRBD1
CDR3aa: ASSPARTGRSPLH

abundance: .
v_gene: TRBV5-1
d_gene: TRBD2
CDR3aa: ASSPSGISYEQY

abundance: .
v_gene: TRBV19
d_gene: .
CDR3aa: ASSPRVASEKLF

abundance: many
v_gene: TRBV6-5
d_gene: .
CDR3aa: ASSPRPTNYGYT

abundance: few
v_gene: TRBV19
d_gene: TRBD1
CDR3aa: ASSPTGMDYGYT

abundance: .
v_gene: TRBV9
d_gene: TRBD1
CDR3aa: ASSYRTGGVEETQY

abundance: once
v_gene: TRBV10-3
d_gene: .
CDR3aa: AISVGDTDTQY

abundance: .
v_gene: TRBV10-1
d_gene: .
CDR3aa: ASSPTSSGNTIY

abundance: .
v_gene: TRBV20-1
d_gene: .
CDR3aa: SARVPDDGYT

abundance: few
v_gene: TRBV5-6
d_gene: .
CDR3aa: ASSLEGGTEAF

abundance: .
v_gene: TRBV20-1
d_gene: .
CDR3aa: SAFKRGGHLSGNTIY

abundance: few
v_gene: TRBV10-3
d_gene: .
CDR3aa: CYTGRTTYEQY

abundance: .
v_gene: TRBV7-9
d_gene: .
CDR3aa: ASSFLGYEQY

abundance: .
v_gene: TRBV19
d_gene: TRBD2
CDR3aa: ASSVGLEETQY

abundance: .
v_gene: TRBV24-1
d_gene: .
CDR3aa: ATSDLVVGFNEQF

abundance: .
v_gene: TRBV7-9
d_gene: .
CDR3aa: ASSFMNTEAF